The rows below give T cell receptor beta chains drawn from one sample of a study of T cells of healthy individuals. Using its own MiXCR run on the 5' RACE reads, TCRdb lists one record per CDR3 protein. The profile covers 55,000 to 65,000 distinct CDR3 sequences, with 15% to 20% appearing a single time and less than 6% taken by the ten largest. These receptors were taken from a human donor in good health. CDR3s include the opening cysteine and the closing phenylalanine or tryptophan. D genes are given only for firm matches. Size is stated for part of the rows, as once, few or many counts, or as a class when the clone is expanded.

clone size	D gene	J gene	V gene	CDR3 protein	CDR3 DNA
many	-	TRBJ2-5	TRBV11-2	CASSFGQLQETQYF	TGTGCCAGCAGCTTTGGACAGCTACAAGAGACCCAGTACTTC
many	-	TRBJ2-3	TRBV30	CAWSPPKGGVTDTQYF	TGTGCCTGGAGTCCCCCGAAGGGGGGGGTCACAGATACGCAGTATTTT
-	-	TRBJ2-3	TRBV2	CASSELVLEGDTQYF	TGTGCCAGCAGTGAATTAGTACTAGAAGGGGATACGCAGTATTTT
many	TRBD2	TRBJ2-7	TRBV4-1	CASSQVDGGAYEQYF	TGCGCCAGCAGCCAAGTTGACGGGGGGGCGTACGAGCAGTACTTC
many	-	TRBJ1-5	TRBV2	CASSLTSSNQPQHF	TGTGCCAGTTCACTAACCTCTAGCAATCAGCCCCAGCATTTT
many	-	TRBJ1-1	TRBV29-1	CSVRTAEAFF	TGCAGCGTGCGAACAGCTGAAGCTTTCTTT
many	TRBD1	TRBJ1-4	TRBV28	CASSLGGTGNEKLFF	TGTGCCAGCAGTTTAGGTGGGACAGGGAATGAAAAACTGTTTTTT
few	TRBD1	TRBJ2-7	TRBV5-1	CASSMQGVKTYEQYF	TGCGCCAGCAGTATGCAGGGGGTTAAAACCTACGAGCAGTACTTC
many	-	TRBJ2-1	TRBV6-6	CASSYHAGALYNEQFF	TGTGCCAGCAGTTACCACGCGGGGGCTCTTTACAATGAGCAGTTCTTC
-	-	TRBJ2-2	TRBV7-9	CASSTLTCVNTGELFF	TGTGCCAGCAGCACCCTAACTTGCGTGAACACCGGGGAGCTGTTTTTT
many	-	TRBJ2-3	TRBV21-1	CASSMADTQYF	TGTGCCAGCAGCATGGCAGATACGCAGTATTTT
few	TRBD1	TRBJ2-3	TRBV4-1	CASSPGTGADTQYF	TGCGCCAGCAGCCCCGGGACAGGGGCCGATACGCAGTATTTT
many	-	TRBJ1-5	TRBV29-1	CSVSEFDINQPQHF	TGCAGCGTTTCGGAGTTTGACATCAATCAGCCCCAGCATTTT
few	-	TRBJ2-1	TRBV7-2	CASSSPAWINEQFF	TGTGCCAGCAGCTCCCCCGCCTGGATTAATGAGCAGTTCTTC
many	-	TRBJ2-1	TRBV12-3/TRBV12-4	CASSFTGATADEQFF	TGTGCCAGCAGTTTCACGGGGGCTACAGCCGATGAGCAGTTCTTC
once	TRBD1	TRBJ2-1	TRBV4-1	CASSHTGGKVYNEQFF	TGCGCCAGCAGCCACACAGGGGGCAAGGTCTACAATGAGCAGTTCTTC